The present entry profiles one T cell receptor (beta chain) with its context. Its target is not known. The data stem from a study of cytomegalovirus exposure and HLA in healthy donors. Overall study results and limits: Association of a missense DCLRE1C variant with TCR beta V- and J-gene trimming was reported in a later analysis. In a later analysis, at a false discovery rate of 0.05, roughly 17,000 TCR beta sequences were associated with HLA alleles.

Healthy bone marrow donors made up the donors. Use of 60 Vbeta and 13 Jbeta primers characterized the PCR. The table came from immunoSEQ multiplex PCR; TCRdb's copy has only in-frame clones and leaves some out. The repertoire has about 130,000 clones, around 79% of them found once; the top ten carry 1.3% to 1.5%. The sequence was obtained from a woman aged 40 to 50 in good health and CMV-seronegative. The sample was PBMCs.

CDR3 coding DNA: TGCAGCGTTGTAGGGGGGGGGAGCACAGATACGCAGTATTTT. Translated: CSVVGGGSTDTQYF. The rearrangement joins TRBV29-1 to TRBJ2-3; tentatively, D is TRBD2 (7 bases). Germline V CDR1 and CDR2: SQVTM, ANQGSEA. The V and J ends lost 4 bases and 0 bases respectively, with 11 bases between them. The CDR3 covers 14 residues.